This passage covers 9 T cell receptor beta chains from one sample sequenced in a study of blood T cell repertoires in COVID-19. Using immunoSEQ multiplex PCR, the repertoire was profiled, and TCRdb retains in-frame clones only, with some absent. The sample includes about 210,000 clones, around 86% seen only once; the top ten take approximately 9%. The sample consisted of PBMCs or T cells enriched from blood (not recorded which). The receptors come from a woman aged 45-65 years with acute COVID-19.

This rearrangement joins TRBV5-4 to TRBJ2-7; 10 bases map to TRBD2. J gave up 4 bases and V 2 bases, and 9 bases lay outside the gene matches. Germline CDR1 reads SGHNT; CDR2 reads YYREEE (reference sequence). There are 16 residues in the CDR3. The CDR3 region is CASSLAASGGRYEQYF. CDR3 bases: TGTGCCAGCAGCTTAGCGGCTAGCGGGGGAAGGTACGAGCAGTACTTC.

The V gene is TRBV6-5, the J gene TRBJ1-6, with D perhaps matching TRBD1 (6 bases). Germline assignment: CDR1 MNHEY and CDR2 SVGAGI. This CDR3 spans 15 amino acids. The V end was cut by 2 bases, the J end by 15 bases, with 20 bases between. CDR3 amino acids: CASSYGKGGATVLHF. The CDR3, as DNA: TGTGCCAGCAGTTACGGAAAGGGGGGGGCGACGGTCCTCCACTTT.

The chain carries TRBV2 and TRBJ1-1, with D hard to call. The CDR3 totals 13 residues. V dropped 7 bases and J dropped 5 bases, with 14 bases sitting between them. In germline, CDR1 is SNHLY, CDR2 FYNNEI. This CDR3 reads CASKGGEWTEAFF. CDR3 bases: TGTGCCAGCAAGGGAGGTGAGTGGACTGAAGCTTTCTTT.

The chain links TRBV7-3 to TRBJ1-2; D not resolved. Germline-derived CDR1 and CDR2 are SGHTA and FQGTGA. V dropped 2 bases and J dropped 3 bases, with 7 bases sitting between them. The CDR3 is 13 amino acids. The chain's CDR3 is CASSLGSDYGYTF. The CDR3 nucleotides read TGTGCCAGCAGCTTAGGTTCGGACTATGGCTACACCTTC. Together with reference TRBV7-3 and TRBJ1-2, the CDR3 gives the full variable domain: GAGVSQTPSNKVTEKGKYVELRCDPISGHTALYWYRQSLGQGPEFLIYFQGTGAADDSGLPNDRFFAVRPEGSVSTLKIQRTERGDSAVYLCASSLGSDYGYTFGSGTRLTVV.

The rearrangement links TRBV14 to TRBJ2-7; TRBD2 is a possible D gene (6 bases). The CDR3 consists of 13 residues. The germline V and J ends were trimmed by 2 bases and 8 bases, with 13 bases remaining between them. Germline lookup yields CDR1 SGHDN and CDR2 FVKESK. CDR3 sequence: CASSQSRDSQQYF. The CDR3 region has the DNA TGTGCCAGCAGCCAATCCCGGGACTCCCAGCAGTACTTC.

The V call is TRBV5-6, the J call TRBJ2-5, with 9 bases matching TRBD2. CDR1 and CDR2 from the germline V gene are SGHDT and YYEEEE. V trimming: 0 bases; J trimming: 4 bases; junction bases outside the gene matches: 4. The length of the CDR3 is 15 residues. Written as DNA, the CDR3 is TGTGCCAGCAGCTTGGGCGGTAGCGGGGGAGAGACCCAGTACTTC. It is translated as CASSLGGSGGETQYF. The whole variable domain, remainder taken from reference TRBV5-6 and TRBJ2-5, is DAGVTQSPTHLIKTRGQQVTLRCSPKSGHDTVSWYQQALGQGPQFIFQYYEEEERQRGNFPDRFSGHQFPNYSSELNVNALLLGDSALYLCASSLGGSGGETQYFGPGTRLLVL.

The gene calls are TRBV5-1 and TRBJ2-5; tentatively, D is TRBD2 (7 bases). The CDR3 totals 16 residues. Germline V CDR1 and CDR2: SGHRS, YFSETQ. The germline V and J ends were trimmed by 0 bases and 5 bases, with 17 bases remaining between them. CDR3 DNA sequence: TGCGCCAGCAGCTTGGAATTTAGGGGGGGCGTTGAGACCCAGTACTTC. It codes for CASSLEFRGGVETQYF. The full variable domain, with the rest looked up from reference TRBV5-1 and TRBJ2-5, is KAGVTQTPRYLIKTRGQQVTLSCSPISGHRSVSWYQQTPGQGLQFLFEYFSETQRNKGNFPGRFSGRQFSNSRSEMNVSTLELGDSALYLCASSLEFRGGVETQYFGPGTRLLVL.

This clone was counted a few times. The genes are TRBV12-3 or TRBV12-4 and TRBJ1-4; D gene ambiguous. The CDR3 covers 13 residues. V gave up 4 bases and J gave up 8 bases, with 11 bases separating them. This chain's CDR3 is CASSWAFGEKLFF. The CDR3, as DNA: TGTGCCAGCAGTTGGGCGTTTGGGGAAAAACTGTTTTTT.

The chain uses TRBV19 and TRBJ2-5, with 9 bases fitting TRBD2. CDR3 length: 18 amino acids. V shed 5 bases and J 2 bases; nucleotides not matched to a gene: 15. Germline CDR1 and CDR2: LNHDA and SQIVND (reference sequence). CDR3 sequence: CASSGTIAGAGRQETQYF. CDR3 nucleotides: TGTGCCAGTAGTGGGACCATAGCGGGAGCGGGGAGGCAAGAGACCCAGTACTTC.